The TCR beta chain described here comes from a study of monozygotic twins with inflammatory bowel disease. Per germline, CDR1 SGHTA and CDR2 FQGTGA. The CDR3 consists of 17 residues. Concerning this clonotype: Antigen specificity is unknown.

Every sample had its cDNA made across eight separate reactions. TCRdb re-called the 5' RACE reads and catalogs CDR3 proteins one per entry, DNA excluded. The sample holds a few hundred thousand distinct CDR3 sequences. Study findings and constraints: Inverse Simpson values showed less TCRbeta diversity in IBD patients than in their healthy co-twins.

The TCR sequence derives from a human donor with ulcerative colitis or Crohn's disease, or a healthy co-twin of an affected twin (not recorded which). The specimen was blood. The chain combines TRBV7-3 with TRBJ2-3; no DNA is available, so the TRBD2 call from TCRdb remains unchecked. The CDR3 is CASSFTSAGRRTDTQYF.